The clone carrying this T cell receptor (beta chain) was counted a single time. These data originate in a study of technical replicates of blood from a few donors. Sequencing was performed with immunoSEQ multiplex PCR; in TCRdb, only in-frame clones are kept and a portion is missing. The sample records fewer than 90,000 clones, roughly 90% being singletons. Germline CDR1 and CDR2: SGDLS and YYNGEE. V shed 4 bases and J 7 bases; nucleotides not matched to a gene: 6. This CDR3 contains 14 residues. The chain links TRBV9 to TRBJ2-1; 9 bases line up with TRBD1. The sample consisted of T cells isolated from PBMCs. This TCR derives from a human donor in good health. The CDR3: CASSPWDRENEQFF. The CDR3 DNA follows: TGTGCCAGCAGCCCCTGGGACAGGGAGAATGAGCAGTTCTTC. Based on the CDR3 plus reference TRBV9 and TRBJ2-1, the full variable domain is DSGVTQTPKHLITATGQRVTLRCSPRSGDLSVYWYQQSLDQGLQFLIQYYNGEERAKGNILERFSAQQFPDLHSELNLSSLELGDSALYFCASSPWDRENEQFFGPGTRLTVL.